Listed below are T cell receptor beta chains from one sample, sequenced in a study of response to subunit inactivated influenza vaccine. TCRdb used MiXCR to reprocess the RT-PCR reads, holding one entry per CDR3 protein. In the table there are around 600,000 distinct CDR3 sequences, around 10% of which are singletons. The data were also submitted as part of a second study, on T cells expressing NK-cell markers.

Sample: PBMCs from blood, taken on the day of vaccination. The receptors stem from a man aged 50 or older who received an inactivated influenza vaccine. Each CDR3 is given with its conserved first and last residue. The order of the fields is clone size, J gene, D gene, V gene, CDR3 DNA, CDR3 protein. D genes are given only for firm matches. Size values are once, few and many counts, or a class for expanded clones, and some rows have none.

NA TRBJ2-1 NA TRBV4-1 TGCGCCAGCAGCCAAACCTTACATGAACTTAATGAGCAGTTCTTC CASSQTLHELNEQFF
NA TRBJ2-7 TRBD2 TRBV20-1 TGCAGTGCTAGAGCGGGACTAGCCACCTACGAGCAGTACTTC CSARAGLATYEQYF
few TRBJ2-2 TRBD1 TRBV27 TGTGCCAGCAGTTCACTTGGACAGGGGACCGGGGAGCTGTTTTTT CASSSLGQGTGELFF
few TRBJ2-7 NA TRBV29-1 TGCAGCGTAACAGGGCCGAATCCCTACGAGCAGTACTTC CSVTGPNPYEQYF
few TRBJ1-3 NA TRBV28 TGTGCCAGCAGTTCCCGAGTAGGGGGGGCTCAAAAGAACACCATATATTTT CASSSRVGGAQKNTIYF
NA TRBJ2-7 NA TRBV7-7 TGTGCTAGCAGCTTAGCGTGGGGGAGCGAGCAGTACTTC CASSLAWGSEQYF
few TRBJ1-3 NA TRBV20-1 TGCAGTGCTAGCAGGGCAGGACTAGGAAACACCATATATTTT CSASRAGLGNTIYF
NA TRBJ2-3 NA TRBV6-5 TGTGCCAGCAGTTACTCGGGGACGGACCTTTGTTTT CASSYSGTDLCF
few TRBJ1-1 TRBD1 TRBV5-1 TGCGCCAGCAGCTTGGCCCACAGGGGCACTGAAGCTTTCTTT CASSLAHRGTEAFF
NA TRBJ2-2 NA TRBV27 TGTGCCAGCAGTTTAAGCAGGGTTGACACCGGGGAGCTGTTTTTT CASSLSRVDTGELFF
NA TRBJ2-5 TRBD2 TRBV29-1 TGCAGCGTCAGGGAGGGTCAAGAGACCCAGTACTTC CSVREGQETQYF
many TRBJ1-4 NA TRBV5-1 TGCGCCAGCAGCTTTAATGACGGGGAAAAACTGTTTTTT CASSFNDGEKLFF
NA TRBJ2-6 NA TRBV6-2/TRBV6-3 TGTGCCAGCAGTGCTATATTGCGGGGGGCCAACGTCCTGACTTTC CASSAILRGANVLTF
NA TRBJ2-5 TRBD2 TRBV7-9 TGTGCCAGCAGCCAATCGACTAGCGGGGACACCCAGTACTTC CASSQSTSGDTQYF
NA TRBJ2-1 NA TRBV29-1 TGCAGCGTTGAGAGAGACGGAAACAATGAGCAGTTCTTC CSVERDGNNEQFF
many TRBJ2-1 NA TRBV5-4 TGTGCCAGCAGCCTCACGGGAGCCAATGAGCAGTTCTTC CASSLTGANEQFF
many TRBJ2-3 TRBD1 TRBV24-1 TGTGCCACCAGTGATCCAGCGCCCGATGTAAAGACAGGGGTCCTCGGCACAGATACGCAGTATTTT CATSDPAPDVKTGVLGTDTQYF
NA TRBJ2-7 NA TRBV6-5 TGTGTCAGCAGTTACAGGCCCCAGAAAGGCTACGAGCAGTACTTC CVSSYRPQKGYEQYF
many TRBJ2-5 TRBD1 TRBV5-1 TGCGCCAGCAGATCCCGAGGGGGCAGAAACCAAGAGACCCAGTACTTC CASRSRGGRNQETQYF
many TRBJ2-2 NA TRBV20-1 TGCAGCACACATAAGGGCGAAGGGCGGAACACCGGGGAGCTGTTTTTT CSTHKGEGRNTGELFF
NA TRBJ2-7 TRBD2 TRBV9 TGTGCCAGCAGTCCAAACTCGCGGGAGGTCTACGAGCAGTACTTC CASSPNSREVYEQYF
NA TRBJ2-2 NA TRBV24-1 TGTGCCACCAGTGATTGGCTAAACACCGGGGAGCTGTTTTTT CATSDWLNTGELFF
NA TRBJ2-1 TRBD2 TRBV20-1 TGCAGTGCTAGTTTTAGCGCTAGCGGGAATGATGAGCAGTTCTTC CSASFSASGNDEQFF
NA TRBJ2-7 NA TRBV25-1 TGTGCCAGCAGTGACTCACCAACATACGAGCAGTACTTC CASSDSPTYEQYF
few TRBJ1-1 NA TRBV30 TGTGCCTGGGGTATCGGGACACCTGAAGCTTTCTTT CAWGIGTPEAFF
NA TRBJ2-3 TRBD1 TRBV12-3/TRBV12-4 TGTGCCAGCCGACCACACCCTGGACAGGGGGCAGCAGATACGCAGTATTTT CASRPHPGQGAADTQYF
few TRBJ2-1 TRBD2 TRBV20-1 TGCAGTGCTGCCCGGGAGGGGTACTACAATGAGCAGTTCTTC CSAAREGYYNEQFF
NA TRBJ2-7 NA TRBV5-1 TGCGCCAGCAGTTTGACTAGTGGGCTAGGGGAGCAGTACTTC CASSLTSGLGEQYF
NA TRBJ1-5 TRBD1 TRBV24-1 TGTGAATTTTATAGGGGGCTCAGACAGCCCCAGCATTTT CEFYRGLRQPQHF
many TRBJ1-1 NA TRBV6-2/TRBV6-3 TGTGCCAGTTCGCCAGGACAGCGCGGAGCTTTCTTT CASSPGQRGAFF
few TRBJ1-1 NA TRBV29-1 TGCAGCGCAAGGCCCCCTAACACTGAAGCTTTCTTT CSARPPNTEAFF
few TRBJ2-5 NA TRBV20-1 TGCAGTGCTAGTCTTTCCGGCGAGACCCAGTACTTC CSASLSGETQYF
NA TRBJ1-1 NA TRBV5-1 TGCGCCAGCAGCACGGTCATGAACACTGAAGCTTTCTTT CASSTVMNTEAFF
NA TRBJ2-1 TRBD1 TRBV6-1 TGTGCCAGCAGAGAACAGGGGATGAATGAGCAGTTCTTC CASREQGMNEQFF
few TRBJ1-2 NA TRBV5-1 TGCGCCAGCAGTCGGGGGGGGGACTATGGCTACACCTTC CASSRGGDYGYTF
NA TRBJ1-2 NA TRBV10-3 TGTGCCATCAGTGACTTAGGTGGCTACACCTTC CAISDLGGYTF
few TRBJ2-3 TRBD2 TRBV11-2 TGTGCCAGCAGCCCGGCCGGGACTAGCGGGGGGGCCGGGCCAGATACGCAGTATTTT CASSPAGTSGGAGPDTQYF
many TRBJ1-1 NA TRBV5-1 TGTGCCAGCAGCTTACGAGGGGGGGACACTGAAGCTTTCTTT CASSLRGGDTEAFF
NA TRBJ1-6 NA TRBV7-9 TGTGCCAGCAGCCGAGAACAGGGTTCTAATTCACCCCTCCACTTT CASSREQGSNSPLHF
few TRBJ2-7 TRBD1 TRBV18 TGTGCCAGCTCAACGCGGGCAGGGGGTTTAATCTACGAGCAGTACTTC CASSTRAGGLIYEQYF
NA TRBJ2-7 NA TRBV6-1 TGTGCCAGCTCCCCCGGGGGGCGTGCCGAGCAGTACTTC CASSPGGRAEQYF
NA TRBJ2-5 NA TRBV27 TGTGCCAGCAGCCGTCGATTTGCGGGGGCGACGACCCAGTACTTC CASSRRFAGATTQYF
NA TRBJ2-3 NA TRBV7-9 TGTGCCAGCAGCTTAGACGTGGCATGGGATACGCAGTATTTT CASSLDVAWDTQYF
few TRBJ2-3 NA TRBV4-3 TGCGCCAGCAGCCATTTTGGGGGGAGCACAGATACGCAGTATTTT CASSHFGGSTDTQYF
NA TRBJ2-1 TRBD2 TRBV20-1 TGCAGTGCTAGCTGGGCGGGAGGTGGCAATGAGCAGTTCTTC CSASWAGGGNEQFF
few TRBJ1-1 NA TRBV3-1 TGTGCCAGCAGCCCCTCGACGGGCTACACTGAAGCTTTCTTT CASSPSTGYTEAFF
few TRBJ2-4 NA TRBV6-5 TGTGCCAGCAGTTACTCAAGGGAAAGGCTAGCCAAAAACATTCAGTACTTC CASSYSRERLAKNIQYF